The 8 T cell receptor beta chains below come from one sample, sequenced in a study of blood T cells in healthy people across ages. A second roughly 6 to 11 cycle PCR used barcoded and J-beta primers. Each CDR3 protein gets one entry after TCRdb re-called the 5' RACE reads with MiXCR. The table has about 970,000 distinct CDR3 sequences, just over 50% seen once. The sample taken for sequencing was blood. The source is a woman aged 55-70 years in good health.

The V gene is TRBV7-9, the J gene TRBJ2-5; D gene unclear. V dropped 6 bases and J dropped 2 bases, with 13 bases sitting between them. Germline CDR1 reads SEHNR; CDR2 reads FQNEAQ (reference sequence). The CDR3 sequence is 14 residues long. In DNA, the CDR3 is TGTGCCAGCAGTTTTACAGAGCTTCAAGAGACCCAGTACTTC. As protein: CASSFTELQETQYF.

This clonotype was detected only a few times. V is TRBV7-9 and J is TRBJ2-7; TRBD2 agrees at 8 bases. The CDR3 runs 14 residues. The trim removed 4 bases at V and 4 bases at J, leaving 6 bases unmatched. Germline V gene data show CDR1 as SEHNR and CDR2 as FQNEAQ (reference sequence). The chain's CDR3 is CASSSGLERYEQYF. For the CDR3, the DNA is TGTGCCAGCAGCTCGGGACTAGAGAGGTACGAGCAGTACTTC.

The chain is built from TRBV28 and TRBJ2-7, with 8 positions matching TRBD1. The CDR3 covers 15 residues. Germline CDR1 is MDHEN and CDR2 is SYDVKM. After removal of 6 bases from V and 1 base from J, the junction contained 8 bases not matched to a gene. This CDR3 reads CASRIGDRPSYEQYF. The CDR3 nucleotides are TGTGCCAGCAGGATCGGGGACAGGCCTTCCTACGAGCAGTACTTC.

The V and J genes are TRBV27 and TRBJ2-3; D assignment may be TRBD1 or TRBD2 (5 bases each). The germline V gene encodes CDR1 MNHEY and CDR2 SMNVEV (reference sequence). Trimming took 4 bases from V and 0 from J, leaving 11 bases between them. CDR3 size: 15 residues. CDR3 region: CASSSLGESTDTQYF. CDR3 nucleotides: TGTGCCAGCAGTTCCCTGGGGGAAAGCACAGATACGCAGTATTTT.

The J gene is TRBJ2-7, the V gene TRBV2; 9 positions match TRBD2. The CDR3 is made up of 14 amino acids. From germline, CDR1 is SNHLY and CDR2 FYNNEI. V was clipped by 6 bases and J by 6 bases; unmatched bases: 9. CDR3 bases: TGTGCCAGCAGCGCAGATAGCGGGAGAGGCGAGCAGTACTTC. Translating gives CASSADSGRGEQYF.

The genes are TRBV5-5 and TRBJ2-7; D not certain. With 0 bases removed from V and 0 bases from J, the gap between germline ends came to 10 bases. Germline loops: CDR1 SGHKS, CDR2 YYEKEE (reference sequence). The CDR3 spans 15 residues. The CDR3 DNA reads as TGTGCCAGCAGCTTGGGGGTAAAGAGCTCCTACGAGCAGTACTTC. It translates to CASSLGVKSSYEQYF.

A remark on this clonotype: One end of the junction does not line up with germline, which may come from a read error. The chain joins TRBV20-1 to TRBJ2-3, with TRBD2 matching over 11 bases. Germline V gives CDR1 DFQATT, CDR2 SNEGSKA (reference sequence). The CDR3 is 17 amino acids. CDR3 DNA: TGCAGTTTAAGAAGATTTACTAGCGGGAGAAACACAGATACGCGGTATTTT. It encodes CSLRRFTSGRNTDTRYF.

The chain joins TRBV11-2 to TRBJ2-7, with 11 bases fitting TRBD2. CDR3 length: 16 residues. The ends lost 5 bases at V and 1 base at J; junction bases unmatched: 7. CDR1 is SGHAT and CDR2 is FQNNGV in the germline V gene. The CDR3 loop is CASSARTSGLSYEQYF. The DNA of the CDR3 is TGTGCCAGCAGCGCCAGGACTAGCGGGCTTTCCTACGAGCAGTACTTC.